This T cell receptor (beta chain) stems from a study of brain metastases from non-small cell lung cancer. Using immunoSEQ multiplex PCR, the repertoire was profiled, and TCRdb retains in-frame clones only, with some absent. The table lists some 2,000 clones, 83% of them singletons, with roughly 9% in the top ten. This CDR3 region has 18 residues. Germline V gene data show CDR1 as SGHNT and CDR2 as YENEEA. Deletions cut 4 bases from V and 11 bases from J, with 27 bases between. Sequenced input: tumor-adjacent normal tissue. The sequence came from a donor aged 40 or over with non-small cell lung cancer. The chain employs TRBV11-3 and TRBJ2-6; D not resolved. In DNA form, the CDR3 reads TGTGCCAGCAGCTGTCTCACCGATCTCGACAAAGTCGGGCACGTCCTGACTTTC. Translating it yields CASSCLTDLDKVGHVLTF.